Listed below are T cell receptor beta chains from one sample, sequenced in a study of blood T cell repertoires in COVID-19. The assay was immunoSEQ multiplex PCR, and TCRdb's table has in-frame clones only and misses some. The data contain 230,000 or so clones, around 80% of them seen just once; the ten biggest clones take up approximately 2.4%. Sample: peripheral blood. These receptors were collected from a middle-aged man who had recovered from COVID-19. The CDR3 runs from the conserved cysteine through the conserved F or W. The order of the fields is J gene, clone size, D gene, V gene, CDR3 DNA, CDR3 protein. The D gene is left open where the match is weak. Clone size, where shown, is once, few, many, or a class for clones that have expanded.

>TRBJ2-5|NA|NA|TRBV5-1
TGCGCCAGCAGTGAGGGAGAGACCCAGTACTTC
CASSEGETQYF
>TRBJ1-5|NA|NA|TRBV7-8
TGTGCCAGCAGCTTAGAGAGTGGGGTGGTTAATTACCGGGACACTAATCAGCCCCAGCATTTT
CASSLESGVVNYRDTNQPQHF
>TRBJ2-2|NA|TRBD2|TRBV4-3
TGCGCCAGCAGCCAGGGGGGGTTTCGCGGGGAGCTGTTTTTT
CASSQGGFRGELFF
>TRBJ2-3|NA|TRBD1|TRBV19
TGTGCCAGTAGTATCGGGACAGGGGGCGATCCAGATACGCAGTATTTT
CASSIGTGGDPDTQYF
>TRBJ1-6|NA|TRBD1|TRBV11-2
TGTGCCAGCAGCTTAGATATGACAGGGAGGTCAGATTCACCCCTCCACTTT
CASSLDMTGRSDSPLHF
>TRBJ2-7|NA|TRBD1|TRBV5-1
TGCGCCAGCAGTTCTGACAGGGGGTCGCTCGAGCAGTACTTC
CASSSDRGSLEQYF
>TRBJ2-7|NA|NA|TRBV2
TGTGCCAGCACGGCTGAGGGAATCTACGAGCAGTACTTC
CASTAEGIYEQYF
>TRBJ2-1|NA|TRBD2|TRBV7-7
TGTGCTAGCAGCCCCCGGGGGGGCCCACCCTACAATGAGCAGTTCTTC
CASSPRGGPPYNEQFF
>TRBJ2-7|NA|TRBD2|TRBV27
TGTGCCAGCAGCCATGGGACTAGCGGGAAAGGCGAGCAGTACTTC
CASSHGTSGKGEQYF
>TRBJ2-7|NA|TRBD1|TRBV5-6
TGTGCCAGCAGCTTGAACAGGGGGCCGAAGGTGAACGAGCAGTACTTC
CASSLNRGPKVNEQYF
>TRBJ2-2|few|NA|TRBV3-1/TRBV3-2
TGTGCCAGCAGAGATAGTGTATTAGGGGGTGACACCGGGGAGCTGTTTTTT
CASRDSVLGGDTGELFF
>TRBJ1-3|NA|NA|TRBV19
TGTGCCAGTAGTATCCTCGGGACTTCTAATGGAAACACCATATATTTT
CASSILGTSNGNTIYF
>TRBJ2-1|NA|NA|TRBV6-6
TGTGCCAGCAGACCCCGAGGAGCGCATGAGCAGTTCTTC
CASRPRGAHEQFF
>TRBJ2-5|NA|NA|TRBV6-5
TGTGCCAGCAGTCGGTGGACACAAGAGACCCAGTACTTC
CASSRWTQETQYF
>TRBJ1-2|few|NA|TRBV5-1
TGCGCCAGCAGCGAGTTCCCTGGGGAGGGCTACACCTTC
CASSEFPGEGYTF
>TRBJ2-7|NA|TRBD1|TRBV10-3
TGTGCCACCTCAGGGGGAGAGGGGAGAGAGCAGTACTTC
CATSGGEGREQYF
>TRBJ1-1|NA|NA|TRBV12-2
TGTGCAAGTCGCTTAGCCTCCGATGGGGGCCGGAACACTGAAGCTTTCTTT
CASRLASDGGRNTEAFF
>TRBJ1-2|NA|NA|TRBV15
TGTGCCACCAGCAGAGAAGGGGTAGGGGGCTACACCTTC
CATSREGVGGYTF
>TRBJ2-1|NA|NA|TRBV25-1
TGTGCCAGCAGTGAATCCCGGTACAATGAGCAGTTCTTC
CASSESRYNEQFF
>TRBJ1-1|once|NA|TRBV27
TGTGCCAGCAGTTACCAGACTGCGAACACTGAAGCTTTCTTT
CASSYQTANTEAFF
>TRBJ2-6|NA|TRBD1|TRBV7-6
TGTGCCAGCAGCTCAGGGACAGTCTCTGGGGCCAACGTCCTGACTTTC
CASSSGTVSGANVLTF
>TRBJ2-1|NA|TRBD2|TRBV6-5
TGTGCCAGCAGGCCCACCCGGGACTACTACAATGAGCAGTTCTTC
CASRPTRDYYNEQFF
>TRBJ1-4|NA|NA|TRBV6-5
TGTGCCAGCAGCCGTGGCGCGGTAGGGAGTGAAAAACTGTTTTTT
CASSRGAVGSEKLFF
>TRBJ1-5|many|TRBD1|TRBV18
TGTGCCAGCTCACCAGGGGGACAGGGGGGTCAGCCCCAGCATTTT
CASSPGGQGGQPQHF
>TRBJ1-5|few|NA|TRBV12-5
TGTGCTAGTGGTTTGAACAGGGTCTATAGCAATCAGCCCCAGCATTTT
CASGLNRVYSNQPQHF
>TRBJ1-2|NA|NA|TRBV6-5
TGTGCCAGCAGGCGACAGTTATTCGGTGGCTACACCTTC
CASRRQLFGGYTF
>TRBJ1-3|NA|TRBD1|TRBV13
TGTGCCAGCAGCCAGGACAGGGGGGGAAACACCATATATTTT
CASSQDRGGNTIYF
>TRBJ1-2|NA|NA|TRBV21-1
TGTGCCAGCAGCGGCCAGGGTGGCGGCTACACCTTC
CASSGQGGGYTF
>TRBJ2-5|once|NA|TRBV7-9
TGTGCCAGCAGCTTGACTTCTACCCGATGGAGCGGGCACGAGGGCCAGTACTTC
CASSLTSTRWSGHEGQYF
>TRBJ1-4|NA|TRBD1|TRBV2
TGTGCCAGCAGTGATAACTTACCCCACAGGAAAACAGGGGGGGGTGAAAAACTGTTTTTT
CASSDNLPHRKTGGGEKLFF
>TRBJ1-1|NA|NA|TRBV7-9
TGTGCCAGCAGCTTATTCCAGGGCGGCACTGAAGCTTTCTTT
CASSLFQGGTEAFF
>TRBJ1-5|NA|NA|TRBV10-1
TGCGCCAGCAGTGAGATCAGGGGCCAGCCCCAGCATTTT
CASSEIRGQPQHF
>TRBJ1-4|NA|TRBD1|TRBV29-1
TGCAGCGTGTCCAGGGGGTTGGGTGAAAAACTGTTTTTT
CSVSRGLGEKLFF
>TRBJ1-2|NA|TRBD1|TRBV10-3
TGTGCCATCAGCCCGGGACAGGGGGATCATGGCTACACCTTC
CAISPGQGDHGYTF
>TRBJ1-4|NA|NA|TRBV30
TGTGCCTGGCGCGGTCCGCCGAATGAAAAACTGTTTTTT
CAWRGPPNEKLFF
>TRBJ2-7|NA|TRBD2|TRBV6-5
TGTGCCAGCACCCGTATGGGGGGGGCCTACGAGCAGTACTTC
CASTRMGGAYEQYF
>TRBJ1-3|few|NA|TRBV19
TGTGCCAGTAGTGCAGACTCTGGAAACACCATATATTTT
CASSADSGNTIYF
>TRBJ2-7|NA|TRBD1|TRBV19
TGTGCCAGTAGTCCCGGACAGGGGATTCTCTACGAGCAGTACTTC
CASSPGQGILYEQYF
>TRBJ1-1|NA|NA|TRBV12-5
TGTGCTAGTGGTTTAGAACAGGGCACTGAAGCTTTCTTT
CASGLEQGTEAFF
>TRBJ2-2|NA|NA|TRBV6-6
TGTGCCAGCAGTTACGTCGTCGGGGAGCTGTTTTTT
CASSYVVGELFF
>TRBJ2-5|NA|TRBD2|TRBV18
TGTGCCAGCTCACCCCCGTCCGGGACTAGCGGGAGCAAGGCGACCCAGTACTTC
CASSPPSGTSGSKATQYF
>TRBJ2-5|NA|NA|TRBV18
TGTGCCAGCTCACCACGGAAGGGGAGGCGTCAACTTCAAGAGACCCAGTACTTC
CASSPRKGRRQLQETQYF
>TRBJ2-3|NA|NA|TRBV12-5
TGTGCTAGTGGTTTGACCCGATACCGAGATATTACGCAGTATTTT
CASGLTRYRDITQYF